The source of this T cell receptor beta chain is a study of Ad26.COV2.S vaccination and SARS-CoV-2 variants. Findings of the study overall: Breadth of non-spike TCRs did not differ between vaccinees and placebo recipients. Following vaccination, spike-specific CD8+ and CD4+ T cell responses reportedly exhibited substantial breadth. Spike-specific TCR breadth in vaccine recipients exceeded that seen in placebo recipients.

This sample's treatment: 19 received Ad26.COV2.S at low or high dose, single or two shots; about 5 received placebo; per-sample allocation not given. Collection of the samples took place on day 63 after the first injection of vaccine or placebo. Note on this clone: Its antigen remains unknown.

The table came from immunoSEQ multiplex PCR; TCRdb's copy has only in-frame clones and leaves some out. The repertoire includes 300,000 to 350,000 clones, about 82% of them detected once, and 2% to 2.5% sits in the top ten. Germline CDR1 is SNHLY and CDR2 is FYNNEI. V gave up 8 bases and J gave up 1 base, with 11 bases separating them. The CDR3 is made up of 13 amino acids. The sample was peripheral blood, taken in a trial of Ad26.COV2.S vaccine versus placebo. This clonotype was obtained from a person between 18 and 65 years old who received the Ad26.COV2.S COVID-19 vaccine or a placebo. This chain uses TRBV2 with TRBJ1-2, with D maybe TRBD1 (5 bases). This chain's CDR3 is CASGRDSNYGYTF. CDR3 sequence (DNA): TGTGCCAGCGGGCGAGACAGTAACTATGGCTACACCTTC.